This T cell receptor beta chain was recovered during a study of OX40 agonist ivuxolimab in advanced cancers. Background on the study: Dose-escalation patients had hepatocellular carcinoma, melanoma, renal cell or head and neck cancer. General study points: The average count of expanded clones was higher among CD8+ T cells than among CD4+. Antigen targets of the expanded peripheral T cells went undetermined.

Sequenced by immunoSEQ multiplex PCR; TCRdb stores in-frame clones only, minus some. The table includes 28,000 or so clones, approximately 90% detected once. This clone was counted a single time. Its specificity is not known. Trimming cost V 1 base and J 5 bases, with 11 bases left between them. The CDR3 is 15 residues long. Germline loops: CDR1 MGHDK, CDR2 SYGVNS. Patients with autoimmune history or systemic immunosuppression were excluded. The source of this sequence is an adult with an advanced solid tumor such as melanoma, head and neck, liver or kidney cancer. The J gene is TRBJ1-4, the V gene TRBV25-1; D gene ambiguous. The sequencing used CD4+ or CD8+ T cells sorted from blood, collected in a trial of the OX40 agonist ivuxolimab. The CDR3 DNA is TGTGCCAGCAGTGAATGGAGGGCAGAAAATGAAAAACTGTTTTTT. This translates into CASSEWRAENEKLFF.